This TCR beta chain was found in a study of OX40 agonist ivuxolimab in advanced cancers. A note on the overall study: Ivuxolimab was an agonistic, fully human IgG2 monoclonal antibody directed against OX40 (CD134), a costimulatory receptor. Intravenous ivuxolimab was administered to patients every 2 weeks at six dose levels: 0.01, 0.1, 0.3, 1.5, 3 and 10 mg/kg. Among the approximately 50 dose-escalation patients, some 19 had hepatocellular carcinoma, approximately 15 melanoma, 9 renal cell carcinoma and 9 head and neck cancer. The dose-escalation cohort was almost 85% male with a mean age of roughly 62 years, ranging from about 20 to 80. Patients were allowed to have had prior anti-PD-1, anti-PD-L1 or anti-CTLA-4 therapy, and 30% to 50% of the dose-escalation patients had previously received checkpoint inhibitors. Partial responses occurred in three dose-escalation patients, of whom one had hepatocellular carcinoma and two had cutaneous melanoma. Peripheral TCRbeta sequencing aimed to test whether ivuxolimab altered TCR sequence diversity and caused clonal T-cell expansion. The monotherapy dose-escalation portion (N of about 52 patients) of the phase I ivuxolimab trial is reported in the paper.

General study outcomes and caveats: Partial responders in the 0.1-3.0 mg/kg groups had among the lowest normalized peripheral clonal expansion, especially among CD8+ T cells. The antigen specificity of the clonally expanded peripheral T cells was not determined. At doses of 0.1 to 3.0 mg/kg, clonal expansion of both CD4+ and CD8+ T cells in blood was seen between baseline and week 6. Low levels of normalized T-cell clonal expansion were also seen in some patients who did not respond. After ivuxolimab, more expanded clones were found on average in CD8+ T cells than in CD4+ T cells.

Genomic DNA was extracted from sorted cells for sequencing of the TCRbeta CDR3 region. TCRbeta CDR3 regions were sequenced using the immunoSEQ Assay. Entries here come from immuneACCESS through TCRdb and include only in-frame sequences with V and J called. Some clones fail to appear in such tables; in the studies checked, an unresolved V gene covers under half of the shortfall, and the cause of the remainder is unknown. Counted in this sample were about 69,000 clones; roughly nine tenths of them appeared once. The ten largest clones take up roughly 15% of the sample. Of note for this clone: Its binding antigen is unknown. No qualities accompany the bases; no much larger clone lies one base away.

The trial excluded patients who had a history of autoimmune disease or were on systemic immunosuppression. Peripheral blood for TCR sequencing was drawn from every dose cohort at baseline, at cycle 4 day 1 and at cycle 7 day 1. Samples were obtained from an open-label, multicenter, first-in-human phase I dose-escalation trial of ivuxolimab. Adults with locally advanced or metastatic head and neck squamous cell, hepatocellular, melanoma or renal cell carcinoma were enrolled in the trial. CD4+ and CD8+ T cells were sorted separately from peripheral blood before TCR sequencing. There are 15 amino acids in the CDR3, from cysteine to phenylalanine inclusive. Left in the record is the CDR3 DNA by itself, 45 bases read in frame from the first base. CDR1 and CDR2 are read off the germline V gene (reference sequence) as PRHDT and FYEKMQ. Between the V and J ends, shortened by 6 bases and 1 base respectively, the junction contains 13 bases.

The receptor was derived from an adult with an advanced solid tumor such as melanoma, head and neck, liver or kidney cancer. The sample in question was CD4+ or CD8+ T cells sorted from blood, obtained in a trial of the OX40 agonist ivuxolimab. The chain joins TRBV13 to TRBJ2-1, with the identity of the D gene unclear. The base sequence is TGTGCCAGCAGATACGAACGTGGATCCTACAATGAGCAGTTCTTC. Translation gives CASRYERGSYNEQFF.